The entry below gives a single T cell receptor beta chain sequence along with its context. Germline V lookup: CDR1 MDHEN, CDR2 SYDVKM. V gave up 7 bases and J gave up 8 bases, with 11 bases separating them. The CDR3 has 11 amino acids. The TCR beta repertoire was assessed by survey-level immunoSEQ sequencing. Some clones are missing from TCRdb's copy, which holds only in-frame ones; the method was immunoSEQ multiplex PCR. The sample consists of about 68,000 clones, 93% of them appearing once. The source is a man in his forties or fifties with rheumatoid arthritis. Sequencing used PBMCs. V is TRBV28 and J is TRBJ1-1; weak D call: TRBD1 (6 bases). CDR3 DNA: TGTGCCAGCACTCGGGGGCAGGAAGCTTTCTTT. This translates into CASTRGQEAFF.